The 21 T cell receptor beta chains reported below all come from one sample, sequenced in a study of post-analysis software for immune sequencing data. For these receptors, no antigen is known. Study findings and constraints: There were roughly 5 TRBV segments more frequent in patients than controls, and TRBV5-6, TRBV5-1 and TRBV20-1 were among them.

The library was made from cDNA and included unique molecular identifiers. TCRdb re-called the PCR reads with MiXCR, one entry per CDR3 protein. This sample has 350,000 to 450,000 distinct CDR3 sequences, with 30% to 40% found just once. Sequenced: blood. These receptors originate from a girl aged 2-10 years with multiple sclerosis.

The CDR3, as DNA: TGTGCCAGCAGCCCGACTGAATATGACGGCTACACCTTC. Protein: CASSPTEYDGYTF. The chain is built from TRBV3-1 and TRBJ1-2, with unresolved D. V dropped 4 bases and J dropped 8 bases, with 14 bases sitting between them. This CDR3 spans 13 amino acids. Germline V gene data show CDR1 as LGHDT and CDR2 as YNNKEL (reference sequence).

V gene TRBV20-1 combines with J gene TRBJ2-7; D tentatively reads TRBD1 or TRBD2 (5 bases each). Trimming cost V 3 bases and J 2 bases, with 20 bases left between them. The CDR3 is made up of 16 amino acids. Germline CDR1 is DFQATT and CDR2 is SNEGSKA (reference sequence). In DNA, the CDR3 is TGCAGTGCTAGGTCCACGGGGACCGTCGAAACCTACGAGCAGTACTTC. It yields the protein CSARSTGTVETYEQYF.

This clonotype was observed a few times. The chain joins TRBV20-1 to TRBJ2-7; TRBD2 agrees at 14 bases. Per the germline V gene, CDR1 is DFQATT and CDR2 is SNEGSKA (reference sequence). The CDR3 is made up of 15 amino acids. J lost 3 bases, V lost 5 bases, and 6 bases had no gene match. DNA for the CDR3: TGCAGTGCTGAACCTGGGACTAGCGGGGGCTACGAGCAGTACTTC. Its translation: CSAEPGTSGGYEQYF.

A few counts support this clonotype. The rearrangement links TRBV12-3 or TRBV12-4 to TRBJ2-5, with 12 bases matching TRBD2. This CDR3 comprises 14 residues. V shed 5 bases and J 4 bases; nucleotides not matched to a gene: 2. The CDR3 DNA reads as TGTGCCAGCAGTCTACTAGCGGGGGGAGAGACCCAGTACTTC. It translates to CASSLLAGGETQYF.

This chain joins TRBV7-2 and TRBJ2-3; 7 nucleotides align to TRBD1. V lost 2 bases to trimming and J lost 6 bases; unmatched junction nucleotides: 11. CDR3 length equals 16 residues. Germline lookup yields CDR1 SGHTA and CDR2 FQGNSA. The CDR3 region is CASSLTGTDPRDTQYF. DNA of the CDR3: TGTGCCAGCAGCTTAACTGGGACAGACCCTCGGGATACGCAGTATTTT. Full variable domain (rest looked up from reference TRBV7-2 and TRBJ2-3): GAGVSQSPSNKVTEKGKDVELRCDPISGHTALYWYRQSLGQGLEFLIYFQGNSAPDKSGLPSDRFSAERTGGSVSTLTIQRTQQEDSAVYLCASSLTGTDPRDTQYFGPGTRLTVL.

J is TRBJ2-4 and V is TRBV29-1; maybe TRBD2 (5 bases). The J call is doubtful: the DNA matches TRBJ2-7 better. Germline-derived CDR1 and CDR2 are SQVTM and ANQGSEA. CDR3 length: 13 amino acids. This CDR3 reads CSVEGGSFYEQYF. In DNA, the CDR3 is TGCAGCGTTGAGGGCGGGTCCTTTTACGAGCAGTACTTC.

The chain links TRBV2 to TRBJ2-7; 7 bases are a match to TRBD1. Germline CDR1 SNHLY, CDR2 FYNNEI. Losses at the gene ends were 6 bases for V and 3 bases for J; bases not matched to a gene: 20. This CDR3 region has 18 residues. The CDR3 nucleotides are TGTGCCAGCAGATTGGACAGGCAGCGGTCCCTCAACTTCTACGAGCAGTACTTC. Translation gives CASRLDRQRSLNFYEQYF. The variable domain in full, completed from reference TRBV2 and TRBJ2-7, reads EPEVTQTPSHQVTQMGQEVILRCVPISNHLYFYWYRQILGQKVEFLVSFYNNEISEKSEIFDDQFSVERPDGSNFTLKIRSTKLEDSAMYFCASRLDRQRSLNFYEQYFGPGTRLTVT.

The chain recombines TRBV10-3 with TRBJ2-3, with TRBD2 as a possible D gene (6 bases). The CDR3 length is 17 residues. Germline assignment: CDR1 ENHRY and CDR2 SYGVKD. The V end was cut by 2 bases, the J end by 0 bases, with 15 bases between. The CDR3 region is CAISERSGWRSTDTQYF. The CDR3 DNA reads as TGTGCCATCAGTGAGAGGAGCGGGTGGAGGAGCACAGATACGCAGTATTTT.

This clonotype was seen a handful of times. The rearrangement joins TRBV5-1 to TRBJ2-1; 10 bases line up with TRBD2. The germline V gene encodes CDR1 SGHRS and CDR2 YFSETQ. V trimming: 8 bases; J trimming: 4 bases; junction bases outside the gene matches: 3. This CDR3 spans 13 amino acids. The CDR3 DNA follows: TGCGCCAGGCCGGGACTAGCGTACAATGAGCAGTTCTTC. Amino acids: CARPGLAYNEQFF.

This clonotype has only a few counts. This chain joins TRBV12-3 or TRBV12-4 and TRBJ2-7; TRBD2 matches at 8 bases. The J call is in doubt because the DNA end fits TRBJ2-5 better. This CDR3 comprises 16 residues. Here the CDR3 DNA reads TGTGCCAGCAGTTTAGTCGCGGGGGGTATCAGGGGGACCCAGTACTTC. Translating it yields CASSLVAGGIRGTQYF.

This clonotype was seen a handful of times. The rearrangement links TRBV6-1 to TRBJ2-7; D unresolved. CDR1 MNHNS and CDR2 SASEGT come from the germline V gene. The CDR3 runs 14 residues. V was cut by 0 bases and J by 0 bases, with 6 bases left in between. For the CDR3, the DNA is TGTGCCAGCAGTGAAGCGGGCCGCTCCTACGAGCAGTACTTC. Translation gives CASSEAGRSYEQYF.

The V and J genes are TRBV7-9 and TRBJ1-2, with 8 bases matching TRBD1. The CDR3 covers 16 residues. CDR1 is SEHNR and CDR2 is FQNEAQ in the germline V gene (reference sequence). The V gene end was trimmed by 1 base and the J gene end by 0 bases; junction bases not matched to a gene: 4. The CDR3, as DNA: TGTGCCAGCAGCTTAGGGGACAGGACTACTAACTATGGCTACACCTTC. Protein product: CASSLGDRTTNYGYTF.

V is TRBV28 and J is TRBJ2-4, with TRBD2 identical over 11 bases. CDR3 length equals 14 residues. V was pared by 4 bases and J by 15 bases, with 11 bases of the junction left unmatched. Germline V lookup: CDR1 MDHEN, CDR2 SYDVKM. CDR3 DNA sequence: TGTGCCAGCAGTTACGGAGGGACTAGCGGTTTAGGGTACTTC. This encodes CASSYGGTSGLGYF.

In its sample, this clonotype was seen a few times. The chain combines TRBV11-1 with TRBJ1-4, with a possible D match to TRBD1 (5 bases). This CDR3 comprises 13 residues. Germline CDR1 is SGHAT and CDR2 is FQDESV (reference sequence). V was pared by 2 bases and J by 8 bases, with 9 bases between. The CDR3 loop is CASSLQGEEKLFF. The CDR3 nucleotides read TGTGCCAGCAGCTTACAGGGAGAAGAAAAACTGTTTTTT.

A single count supports this clonotype. J is TRBJ1-5 and V is TRBV6-6; D gene ambiguous. Germline assignment: CDR1 MNHNY and CDR2 SVGAGI (reference sequence). CDR3 size: 16 residues. The V end lost 0 bases, the J end lost 4 bases, and 13 bases lay between the germline ends. The CDR3, as DNA: TGTGCCAGCAGTTACTCGAGCAGGATCGTGAATCAGCCCCAGCATTTT. It is translated as CASSYSSRIVNQPQHF.

This clonotype was counted only a few times. The chain employs TRBV7-2 and TRBJ2-1; 8 nucleotides match TRBD2. Germline trimming cut 2 bases from V and 6 bases from J; bases unmatched to any gene: 6. The CDR3 runs 15 residues. The germline CDR1 and CDR2 sequences are SGHTA and FQGNSA. CDR3 nucleotides: TGTGCCAGCAGCTTAACAAGCGGGAGTTTCAATGAGCAGTTCTTC. Translation gives CASSLTSGSFNEQFF.

The chain recombines TRBV5-1 with TRBJ2-5; D might be TRBD2 (5 bases). Trimming removed 7 bases at V and 11 bases at J, with 27 bases between. CDR3 length: 15 residues. Germline-derived CDR1 and CDR2 are SGHRS and YFSETQ. CDR3 sequence: CASRTGVLRLWEQYF. In DNA form, the CDR3 reads TGCGCCAGCCGGACTGGGGTTTTAAGGCTGTGGGAGCAGTACTTC.

The chain combines TRBV12-3 or TRBV12-4 with TRBJ1-1, with a weak D call TRBD1 (6 bases). Trimming removed 7 bases at V and 0 bases at J, with 12 bases between. CDR3 length: 14 residues. The CDR3 here is CASTGGQLNTEAFF. CDR3 coding DNA: TGTGCCAGCACGGGGGGCCAGTTGAACACTGAAGCTTTCTTT.

The chain couples TRBV5-6 to TRBJ2-1; 7 bases are a match to TRBD2. Germline CDR1 reads SGHDT; CDR2 reads YYEEEE. V dropped 0 bases and J dropped 9; count of bases not matched to a gene: 12. This CDR3 is 16 amino acids long. The CDR3 sequence is CASSLAMGGSGGEQFF. CDR3 sequence (DNA): TGTGCCAGCAGCTTGGCCATGGGGGGGTCGGGAGGTGAGCAGTTCTTC.

The genes are TRBV5-6 and TRBJ2-7; 10 positions agree with TRBD2. The DNA end is more similar to TRBJ2-5, so the J call may be wrong. CDR3 length: 16 amino acids. CDR1 SGHDT and CDR2 YYEEEE come from the germline V gene. The CDR3 loop is CASSFKLAGDRGTQYF. CDR3 nucleotide sequence: TGTGCCAGCAGCTTTAAGCTAGCGGGAGACAGGGGGACCCAGTACTTC.

The sample holds one count of this clonotype. The chain employs TRBV29-1 and TRBJ2-4; the D call may be TRBD1 or TRBD2 (6 bases each). This CDR3 is 12 amino acids long. V shed 7 bases and J shed 13 bases, with 20 bases lying between them. The germline V gene encodes CDR1 SQVTM and CDR2 ANQGSEA. The CDR3 is CSGGDIYNEQYF. The CDR3, as DNA: TGCAGCGGGGGGGACATTTACAATGAGCAGTACTTC. The entire variable domain, with the rest obtained from reference TRBV29-1 and TRBJ2-4, is as follows: SAVISQKPSRDICQRGTSLTIQCQVDSQVTMMFWYRQQPGQSLTLIATANQGSEATYESGFVIDKFPISRPNLTFSTLTVSNMSPEDSSIYLCSGGDIYNEQYFGAGTRLSVL.